The source of this T cell receptor (beta chain) is a study of technical replicates of blood from several donors. The table came from immunoSEQ multiplex PCR; TCRdb's copy has only in-frame clones and leaves some out. The table lists about 53,000 clones, roughly 84% of them singletons. This clone occurred once. Sequenced: PBMCs. This sequence originates from a human donor in good health. Some clones in this sample may be carry-over from other donors' samples.

In DNA, the CDR3 is TGTGCTAGTGGTTTGGTATTGACCGGGACAGGGGGCCGACAGCCCCAGCATTTT. This codes for CASGLVLTGTGGRQPQHF. The chain has TRBV12-5 and TRBJ1-5, with 12 bases that match TRBD1. There are 18 residues in the CDR3. Germline V CDR1 and CDR2: LGHNT, FRNRAP. V lost 0 bases and J lost 7; bases outside the gene matches: 10. Full variable domain (rest looked up from reference TRBV12-5 and TRBJ1-5): DARVTQTPRHKVTEMGQEVTMRCQPILGHNTVFWYRQTMMQGLELLAYFRNRAPLDDSGMPKDRFSAEMPDATLATLKIQPSEPRDSAVYFCASGLVLTGTGGRQPQHFGDGTRLSIL.